These 9 T cell receptor beta chains came from one sample sequenced in a study of CD8 T cells in Susac syndrome. A quantity of about 0.5 to 1 ug RNA underwent reverse transcription using random hexamers. MiXCR, run by TCRdb on the immunoSEQ multiplex PCR reads, gives a single entry per CDR3 protein. The sample lists approximately 300,000 distinct CDR3 sequences, 89% occurring once. The sample was CD8+ T cells from PBMCs. The receptors were gathered from a human donor with multiple sclerosis.

Written as DNA, the CDR3 is TGCGCCAGCAGCCAAGATCGTGGCGAGGACGGCTTTTCTGGAAACACCATATATTTT. This translates into CASSQDRGEDGFSGNTIYF. The chain has TRBV4-3 and TRBJ1-3; D is unclear. The CDR3 is 19 amino acids. Germline CDR1 and CDR2: LGHNA and YSLEER. The ends were cut back, 0 bases at V and 1 base at J, with 19 bases in the middle.

The chain is built from TRBV29-1 and TRBJ2-5; 7 nucleotides match TRBD1. CDR3 size: 13 residues. Germline lookup yields CDR1 SQVTM and CDR2 ANQGSEA. Losses at the gene ends were 5 bases for V and 5 bases for J; bases not matched to a gene: 8. The CDR3 region has the DNA TGCAGCGTTCGGACCGTCAGGGGGGAGACCCAGTACTTC. It is translated as CSVRTVRGETQYF.

There are a few counts of this clonotype. This chain links TRBV20-1 with TRBJ2-1, with D unclear. CDR3 length: 11 residues. Trimming took 5 bases from V and 7 from J, leaving 9 bases between them. Germline-derived CDR1 and CDR2 are DFQATT and SNEGSKA (reference sequence). The CDR3 DNA reads as TGCAGTGCTCTCCTCCGGAATGAGCAGTTCTTC. It translates to CSALLRNEQFF.

The chain is built from TRBV28 and TRBJ2-1, with D tentatively TRBD1 (6 bases). V lost 5 bases and J lost 6, with 23 bases in between. This CDR3 spans 17 amino acids. From germline, CDR1 is MDHEN and CDR2 SYDVKM. CDR3 protein: CASSTSHRVVPSNEQFF. The CDR3 nucleotides read TGTGCCAGCAGTACATCCCACAGGGTAGTCCCCTCCAATGAGCAGTTCTTC.

DNA of the CDR3: TGTGCCAGCAGTTGGCAGGGTGCGAAAGGGGACTATGGCTACACCTTC. As protein: CASSWQGAKGDYGYTF. The chain recombines TRBV27 with TRBJ1-2, with D possibly being TRBD1 (5 bases). CDR1 and CDR2 from the germline V gene are MNHEY and SMNVEV (reference sequence). V lost 4 bases, J lost 3 bases, and 18 bases lay in between. This CDR3 region has 16 residues.

The chain couples TRBV30 to TRBJ2-5, with a tentative D call TRBD2 (5 bases). Trimming stripped 4 bases from V and 5 bases from J, with 14 bases between. This CDR3 comprises 13 residues. Germline V gene lookup returns CDR1 GTSNPN and CDR2 SVGIG (reference sequence). The CDR3 here is CAWMDDPGETQYF. CDR3 coding DNA: TGTGCCTGGATGGACGACCCGGGGGAGACCCAGTACTTC.

The DNA for the CDR3 is TGCAGTGCTAGGTGGGGGGGAGTGTTCATGAACACTGAAGCTTTCTTT. Its translation: CSARWGGVFMNTEAFF. The chain has TRBV20-1 and TRBJ1-1, with D tentatively TRBD1 (5 bases). The CDR3 extends over 16 amino acids. The V gene lost 3 bases and the J gene lost 0 bases, with 17 bases spanning the gap. Germline V lookup: CDR1 DFQATT, CDR2 SNEGSKA (reference sequence).

This chain connects TRBV7-2 to TRBJ2-7; D tentatively fits TRBD1 or TRBD2 (6 bases each). Per germline, CDR1 SGHTA and CDR2 FQGNSA. This CDR3 has 18 amino acids. Trimming removed 1 base at V and 2 bases at J, with 21 bases between. The CDR3 nucleotides are TGTGCCAGCAGCTTAGTCGGAGAACTGGGGGGCGAACCCTACGAGCAGTACTTC. As protein: CASSLVGELGGEPYEQYF.

The V gene is TRBV4-1, the J gene TRBJ2-7; D might be TRBD2 (6 bases). The CDR3 consists of 14 residues. V was cut by 1 base and J by 2 bases, with 9 bases left in between. Per the germline V gene, CDR1 is MGHRA and CDR2 is YSYEKL. The CDR3 loop is CASSQGGEAYEQYF. The DNA of the CDR3 is TGCGCCAGCAGCCAAGGGGGGGAAGCCTACGAGCAGTACTTC.